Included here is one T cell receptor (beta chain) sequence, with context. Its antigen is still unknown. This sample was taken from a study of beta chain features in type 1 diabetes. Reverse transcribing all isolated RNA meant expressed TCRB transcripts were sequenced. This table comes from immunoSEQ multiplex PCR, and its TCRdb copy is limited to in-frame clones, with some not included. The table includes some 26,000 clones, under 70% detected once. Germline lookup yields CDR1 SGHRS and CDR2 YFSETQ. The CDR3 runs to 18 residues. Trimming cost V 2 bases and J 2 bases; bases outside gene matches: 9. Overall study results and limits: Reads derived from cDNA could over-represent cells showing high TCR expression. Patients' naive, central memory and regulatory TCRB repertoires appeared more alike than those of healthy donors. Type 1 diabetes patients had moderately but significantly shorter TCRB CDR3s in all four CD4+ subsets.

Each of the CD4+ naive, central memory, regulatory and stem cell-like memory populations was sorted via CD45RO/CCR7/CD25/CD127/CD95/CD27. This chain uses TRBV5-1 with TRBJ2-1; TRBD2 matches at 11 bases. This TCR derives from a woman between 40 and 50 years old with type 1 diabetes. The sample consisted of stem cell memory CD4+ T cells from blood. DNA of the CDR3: TGCGCCAGCAGCTTCGAAAGCGGACTAGCGGGTGCCTACAATGAGCAGTTCTTC. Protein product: CASSFESGLAGAYNEQFF.